The TCR beta chain under discussion was sequenced for a study of CDR3 diversity in severe acne. Via MiXCR, TCRdb re-called the PCR reads, giving one row per CDR3 protein. The table records around 85,000 distinct CDR3 sequences, roughly 49% of them present only once. This clonotype was recorded at least ten times. Relative to the germline gene, one junction end is altered; a read error may explain this. CDR3 length: 13 residues. Germline lookup yields CDR1 SSHAT and CDR2 FNYEAQ (reference sequence). The specimen sequenced was blood. This sequence joins TRBV7-7 and TRBJ2-7; weak D call: TRBD2 (5 bases). The TCR originated in a male donor with severe acne vulgaris. CDR3 nucleotide sequence: TGTGCTAGCAGCTTAGCGTCATCACAAGAGCAGTACTTC. Translated, it gives CASSLASSQEQYF.